Below, 21 T cell receptor beta chains from the same sample are listed, as sequenced in a study of T cells after yellow fever vaccination. TCRdb ran MiXCR on the 5' RACE reads and lists one entry per CDR3 protein. Of some 340,000 distinct CDR3 sequences in the sample, over 8.5% are singletons; the top ten hold approximately 3.3%. The source material was CD4+ T cells sorted from PBMCs, sampled 45 days after the yellow fever booster vaccination. The source of these receptors is a man between 18 and 29 years old who received the YFV17D yellow fever vaccine.

The chain carries TRBV24-1 and TRBJ1-3; possible D gene TRBD1, 5 bases. The CDR3 length is 13 residues. The V end lost 6 bases, the J end lost 4 bases, and 9 bases lay between the germline ends. Germline V gene lookup returns CDR1 KGHDR and CDR2 SFDVKD. The CDR3, as DNA: TGTGCCACCAGTCCCAGGGAAGGAAACACCATATATTTT. It translates to CATSPREGNTIYF.

The chain couples TRBV4-3 to TRBJ2-3, with a weak D call TRBD1 (6 bases). Trimming pared 4 bases from V and 3 bases from J, leaving 8 bases between. The length of the CDR3 is 13 residues. Germline values: CDR1 LGHNA, CDR2 YSLEER. CDR3 region: CASSRQVTDTQYF. In DNA form, the CDR3 reads TGCGCCAGCAGCCGACAGGTAACAGATACGCAGTATTTT.

This clonotype was counted many times. The rearrangement links TRBV20-1 to TRBJ1-1, with TRBD1 as a possible D gene (6 bases). V lost 6 bases and J 5 bases, leaving 16 bases between the germline ends. CDR3 size: 13 residues. CDR1 and CDR2 (germline): DFQATT, SNEGSKA (reference sequence). The CDR3: CSAPTGSSTEAFF. CDR3 nucleotide sequence: TGCAGTGCCCCAACAGGGTCATCTACTGAAGCTTTCTTT.

This clonotype occurred many times. The chain couples TRBV7-2 to TRBJ1-5; D gene uncertain. CDR3 length: 13 amino acids. Deletions cut 5 bases from V and 0 bases from J, with 5 bases between. Germline assignment: CDR1 SGHTA and CDR2 FQGNSA. CDR3 residues: CASSRYSNQPQHF. The CDR3, as DNA: TGTGCCAGCAGCCGGTATAGCAATCAGCCCCAGCATTTT. Full variable domain (rest looked up from reference TRBV7-2 and TRBJ1-5): GAGVSQSPSNKVTEKGKDVELRCDPISGHTALYWYRQSLGQGLEFLIYFQGNSAPDKSGLPSDRFSAERTGGSVSTLTIQRTQQEDSAVYLCASSRYSNQPQHFGDGTRLSIL.

This clonotype was observed a handful of times. This rearrangement joins TRBV9 to TRBJ1-2, with D possibly matching TRBD1 (6 bases). Per germline, CDR1 SGDLS and CDR2 YYNGEE. The V gene lost 5 bases and the J gene lost 5 bases, with 19 bases spanning the gap. The CDR3 totals 15 residues. The CDR3 nucleotides are TGTGCCAGCAGGTCACAGGGTGCGAGCCCATATGGCTACACCTTC. It is translated as CASRSQGASPYGYTF.

The rearrangement joins TRBV7-2 to TRBJ2-3, with D perhaps assigned TRBD1 or TRBD2 (6 bases each). Germline lookup yields CDR1 SGHTA and CDR2 FQGNSA. The length of the CDR3 is 16 residues. V was trimmed by 1 base and J by 0 bases, leaving 11 bases between them. Written as DNA, the CDR3 is TGTGCCAGCAGCTTAGACAGGGAGGTGAGCACAGATACGCAGTATTTT. Amino acid sequence: CASSLDREVSTDTQYF.

This clonotype was observed a few times. The chain carries TRBV6-2 or TRBV6-3 and TRBJ1-6; TRBD1 aligns across 8 bases. CDR3 length: 14 residues. Unmatched junction bases numbered 6, after V lost 6 bases and J lost 8 bases. Germline CDR1 reads MNHEY; CDR2 reads SVGEGT. The CDR3 protein is CASRPRQGHSPLHF. The CDR3 DNA is TGTGCCAGCAGACCTCGACAGGGGCATTCACCCCTCCACTTT.

This clonotype was picked up a small number of times. V gene TRBV29-1 combines with J gene TRBJ1-2; D uncertain. With 5 bases removed from V and 4 bases from J, the gap between germline ends came to 11 bases. The CDR3 is 12 amino acids. Germline V gene lookup returns CDR1 SQVTM and CDR2 ANQGSEA. The CDR3 nucleotides read TGCAGCGTTTCCACGCTCCTCTATGGCTACACCTTC. Translated, it gives CSVSTLLYGYTF.

This clonotype was detected a few times. The chain has TRBV7-9 and TRBJ2-7, with D possibly being TRBD1 (6 bases). This CDR3 region has 13 residues. Trimming left V 1 base short and J 13 bases short, with 17 bases between. CDR1 is SEHNR, CDR2 FQNEAQ, per germline (reference sequence). CDR3 protein: CASSLDQGTGPYF. The CDR3 DNA is TGTGCCAGCAGCTTAGATCAAGGTACAGGGCCCTACTTC.

The chain links TRBV20-1 to TRBJ1-6; 8 bases are shared with TRBD1. With 2 bases clipped from V and 10 bases from J, the junction kept 7 bases outside the gene matches. Germline V lookup: CDR1 DFQATT, CDR2 SNEGSKA (reference sequence). CDR3 length equals 14 residues. In DNA, the CDR3 is TGCAGTGCTAGAATTGGACAGGGTCGGTCACCCCTCCACTTT. This sequence encodes CSARIGQGRSPLHF.

This clonotype was seen only a few times. The V call is TRBV20-1, the J call TRBJ2-5, with a tentative D call TRBD1 (6 bases). The V gene lost 6 bases and the J gene lost 3 bases, with 11 bases spanning the gap. Germline CDR1 reads DFQATT; CDR2 reads SNEGSKA (reference sequence). The length of the CDR3 is 12 residues. DNA for the CDR3: TGCAGTGCGAAAGGGGGAGAAGAGACCCAGTACTTC. Protein sequence: CSAKGGEETQYF.

This clonotype was counted many times. This sequence joins TRBV27 and TRBJ2-1, with D unclear. V dropped 8 bases and J dropped 8 bases, with 10 bases sitting between them. Germline V gene sequence: CDR1 MNHEY, CDR2 SMNVEV (reference sequence). The CDR3 sequence is 11 residues long. The CDR3 is CASRRYDEQFF. CDR3 coding DNA: TGTGCCAGCCGAAGGTACGATGAGCAGTTCTTC.

This chain joins TRBV7-9 and TRBJ1-6; D gene unclear. V was shortened by 7 bases and J by 7 bases, with 5 bases between the two germline ends. Germline V gene sequence: CDR1 SEHNR, CDR2 FQNEAQ (reference sequence). There are 11 residues in the CDR3. CDR3 nucleotides: TGTGCCAGCACTCGGAATTCACCCCTCCACTTT. This translates into CASTRNSPLHF.

This clonotype was picked up a small number of times. The V call is TRBV12-3 or TRBV12-4, the J call TRBJ1-1; D not resolved. The CDR3 has 16 amino acids. V was trimmed by 3 bases and J by 2 bases, leaving 16 bases between them. Here the CDR3 DNA reads TGTGCCAGCAGTTTTCTGGCAGCCAACACTAACACTGAAGCTTTCTTT. The encoded protein is CASSFLAANTNTEAFF.

In its sample, this clonotype was seen a few times. CDR3 sequence (DNA): TGTGCCAGCAGCAGGGGGTTCACAGATACGCAGTATTTT. Translation gives CASSRGFTDTQYF. The chain combines TRBV6-2 or TRBV6-3 with TRBJ2-3; 7 bases are a match to TRBD1. The CDR3 covers 13 residues. Germline V lookup: CDR1 MNHEY, CDR2 SVGEGT. Trimming at V came to 6 bases and at J to 2 bases, leaving 2 bases not matched to a gene.

The chain is built from TRBV6-5 and TRBJ1-4, with D possibly being TRBD1 (5 bases). The CDR3 length is 13 residues. V lost 1 base to trimming and J lost 8 bases, with 8 bases between them. CDR1 is MNHEY, CDR2 SVGAGI, per germline. The CDR3 region is CASSYLWGEKLFF. CDR3 nucleotide sequence: TGTGCCAGCAGTTACTTGTGGGGGGAAAAACTGTTTTTT.

The chain is built from TRBV7-2 and TRBJ2-3, with D possibly matching TRBD2 (5 bases). Germline V gene sequence: CDR1 SGHTA, CDR2 FQGNSA. CDR3 length: 12 residues. The ends were cut back, 5 bases at V and 5 bases at J, with 8 bases in the middle. CDR3 protein: CASSGSGDTQYF. DNA of the CDR3: TGTGCCAGCAGCGGCAGCGGAGATACGCAGTATTTT.

The chain is built from TRBV3-1 and TRBJ2-3, with 9 bases that match TRBD2. CDR1 is LGHDT and CDR2 is YNNKEL in the germline V gene (reference sequence). The CDR3 has 14 residues. J was trimmed by 4 bases and V by 7 bases; bases with no gene match: 6. The CDR3 nucleotides are TGTGCCAGCAAAATGCTAGCGGGATCAGATACGCAGTATTTT. This encodes CASKMLAGSDTQYF.

The chain joins TRBV5-1 to TRBJ2-1, with TRBD2 matching over 8 bases. This CDR3 spans 17 amino acids. V shed 0 bases, J shed 5 bases, and the junction held 10 bases outside the gene matches. Germline CDR1 SGHRS, CDR2 YFSETQ. The DNA of the CDR3 is TGCGCCAGCAGCTTGGACCCACTAGGCGGGGGGAACAATGAGCAGTTCTTC. The encoded protein is CASSLDPLGGGNNEQFF.

This clonotype was found a few times. J is TRBJ2-3 and V is TRBV7-8; possible D gene TRBD2, 7 bases. Trimming cost V 6 bases and J 5 bases, with 15 bases left between them. In germline, CDR1 is SGHVS, CDR2 FQNEAQ. The CDR3 spans 14 residues. CDR3 region: CASRVGGRRDTQYF. The CDR3, as DNA: TGTGCCAGCAGGGTGGGGGGGCGACGAGATACGCAGTATTTT.

The V gene is TRBV5-1, the J gene TRBJ2-7; the D gene is possibly TRBD2 (6 bases). The germline V gene encodes CDR1 SGHRS and CDR2 YFSETQ. Between the trimmed V and J ends, which lost 7 bases and 4 bases, there was a span of 18 bases. This CDR3 has 14 residues. The CDR3 protein is CASAAGPRKYEQYF. The CDR3 DNA reads as TGCGCCAGCGCGGCGGGGCCTCGGAAGTACGAGCAGTACTTC.